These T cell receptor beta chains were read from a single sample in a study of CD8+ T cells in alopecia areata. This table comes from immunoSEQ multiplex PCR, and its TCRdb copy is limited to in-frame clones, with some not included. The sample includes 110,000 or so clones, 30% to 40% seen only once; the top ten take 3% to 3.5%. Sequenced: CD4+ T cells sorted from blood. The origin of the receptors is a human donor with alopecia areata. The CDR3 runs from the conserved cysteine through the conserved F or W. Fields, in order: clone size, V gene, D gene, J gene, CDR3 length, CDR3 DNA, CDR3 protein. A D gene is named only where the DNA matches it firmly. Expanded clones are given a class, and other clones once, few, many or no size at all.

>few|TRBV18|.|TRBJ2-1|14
TGTGCCAGCTCACCCCCGGACGGAGACAATGAGCAGTTCTTC
CASSPPDGDNEQFF
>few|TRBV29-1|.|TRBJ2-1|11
TGCAGCGTTGCCGGTGTGAATGAGCAGTTCTTC
CSVAGVNEQFF
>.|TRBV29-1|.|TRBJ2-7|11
TGCAGCGCTGGGGGCAGCTACGAGCAGTACTTC
CSAGGSYEQYF
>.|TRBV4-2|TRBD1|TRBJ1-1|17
TGTGCCAGCAGCCAAGGCCAGGGGGTCGCTCTGGGGACTGAAGCTTTCTTT
CASSQGQGVALGTEAFF
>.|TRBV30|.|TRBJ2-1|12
TGTGCCTGGAGACAGGGAGCCGGTGAGCAGTTCTTC
CAWRQGAGEQFF
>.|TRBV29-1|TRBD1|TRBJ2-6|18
TGCAGCGTTGAAGATCCAGATAGGGGGCCCTCTGGGGCCAACGTCCTGACTTTC
CSVEDPDRGPSGANVLTF
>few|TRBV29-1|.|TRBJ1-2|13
TGCAGCGTTGGTGGGGGCCTGGCAGGAGGCTACACCTTC
CSVGGGLAGGYTF
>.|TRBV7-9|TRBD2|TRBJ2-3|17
TGTGCCAGCAGCTTAAGTTCCTTACGGGACTACACAGATACGCAGTATTTT
CASSLSSLRDYTDTQYF
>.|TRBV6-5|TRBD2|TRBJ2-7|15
TGTGCCAGCAGAGGGACTAGCGGGAGGGCCGTCGAGCAGTACTTC
CASRGTSGRAVEQYF
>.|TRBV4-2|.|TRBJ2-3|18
TGTGCCAGCAGCCATCGCTGGACTCTGACTAATCCCACAGATACGCAGTATTTT
CASSHRWTLTNPTDTQYF
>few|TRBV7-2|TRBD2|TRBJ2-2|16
TGTGCCAGCAGGCGCAGACTAGCGGGAAACACCGGGGAGCTGTTTTTT
CASRRRLAGNTGELFF
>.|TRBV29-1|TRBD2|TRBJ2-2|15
TGCAGTGCTGGGGGGACTAGCGGGAACACCGGGGAGCTGTTTTTT
CSAGGTSGNTGELFF
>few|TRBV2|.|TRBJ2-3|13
TGTGCCAGCAGGGCCTTAGGGACAGATACGCAGTATTTT
CASRALGTDTQYF
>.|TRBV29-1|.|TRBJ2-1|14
TGCAGCGTTGACGGGACAGTGGGACTGGGCGGGCAGTTCTTC
CSVDGTVGLGGQFF
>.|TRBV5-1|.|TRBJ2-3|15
TGCGCCAGCAGGGAAAGCGGTTCTAGCACAGATACGCAGTATTTT
CASRESGSSTDTQYF
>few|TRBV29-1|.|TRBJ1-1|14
TGCAGCGTGAGGGGGGACGGATCCAAAAAGGGAGCTTTCTTT
CSVRGDGSKKGAFF
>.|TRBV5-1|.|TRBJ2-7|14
TGCGCCAGCAGCAGGGAAGGGGACTCCTACGAGCAGTACTTC
CASSREGDSYEQYF
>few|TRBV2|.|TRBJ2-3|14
TGTGCCAGCAGTCCTCGGAGAAGCACAGATACGCAGTATTTT
CASSPRRSTDTQYF
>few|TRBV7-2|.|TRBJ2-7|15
TGTGCCAGCAGTGTCTGGGACGGGAGAACCTACGAGCAGTACTTC
CASSVWDGRTYEQYF
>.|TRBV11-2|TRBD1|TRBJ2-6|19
TGTGCCAGCAGCTCCCTGGGGACAGGGGGCCTCTCTGGGGCCAACGTCCTGACTTTC
CASSSLGTGGLSGANVLTF
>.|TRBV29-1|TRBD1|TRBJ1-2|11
TGCAGCTCAGGGGGCAGCTATGGCTACACCTTC
CSSGGSYGYTF
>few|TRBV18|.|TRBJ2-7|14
TGTGCCAGCTCACCGACTAGGGGGAGCTACGAGCAGTACTTC
CASSPTRGSYEQYF
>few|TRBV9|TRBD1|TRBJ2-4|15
TGTGCCAGCAGCGTCGGACAGGCCGCCAAAAACATTCAGTACTTC
CASSVGQAAKNIQYF
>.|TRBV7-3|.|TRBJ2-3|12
TGTGCCAGCAGCCGGTACACAGATACGCAGTATTTT
CASSRYTDTQYF
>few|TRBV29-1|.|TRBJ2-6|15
TGCAGCGTTGATGGGCGGGCCTCTGGGGCCAACGTCCTGACTTTC
CSVDGRASGANVLTF
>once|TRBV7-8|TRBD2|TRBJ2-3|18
TGTGCCAGCAGCTTAGGGCTAGCGGCTTATTCTAGCACAGATACGCAGTATTTT
CASSLGLAAYSSTDTQYF
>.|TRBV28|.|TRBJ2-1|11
TGTGCGACTAGTCGGGGGTCGTCTTCGGTCTTC
CATSRGSSSVF
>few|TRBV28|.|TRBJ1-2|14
TGTGCCAGCACGGAAAACAGGGTCAACTATGGCTACACCTTC
CASTENRVNYGYTF
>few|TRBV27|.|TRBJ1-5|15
TGTGCCAGCAGTTTATCGGGGTTTGGCAATCAGCCCCAGCATTTT
CASSLSGFGNQPQHF
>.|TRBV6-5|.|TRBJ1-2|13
TGTGCCAGCAGTTACTCCAGGGTTGGGGGCTACACCTTC
CASSYSRVGGYTF
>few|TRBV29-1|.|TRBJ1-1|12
TGCAGCGTTGACCTCATGAACACTGAAGCTTTCTTT
CSVDLMNTEAFF
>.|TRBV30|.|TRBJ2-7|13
TGTGCCTGGGCAGAGGGGACTTTATACGAGCAGTACTTC
CAWAEGTLYEQYF
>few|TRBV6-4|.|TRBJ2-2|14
TGTGCCAGCGAGTCGGAGATGAACACCGGGGAGCTGTTTTTT
CASESEMNTGELFF
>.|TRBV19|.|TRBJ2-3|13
TGTGCCAGTAGCGTAACTGGATCAGATACGCAGTATTTT
CASSVTGSDTQYF
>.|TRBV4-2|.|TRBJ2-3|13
TGTGCCAGCAGCCAAGTGGGAACAGATACGCAGTATTTT
CASSQVGTDTQYF
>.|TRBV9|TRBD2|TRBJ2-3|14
TGTGCCAGCAGCGAGCGGGACGGCACAGATACGCAGTATTTT
CASSERDGTDTQYF
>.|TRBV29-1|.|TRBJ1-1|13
TGCAGCGCCATGACCCTAGGGCGAACTGAAGCTTTCTTT
CSAMTLGRTEAFF
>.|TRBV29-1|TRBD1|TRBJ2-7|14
TGCAGCGTTGGTCGGACAGGTTTCACCTACGAGCAGTACTTC
CSVGRTGFTYEQYF
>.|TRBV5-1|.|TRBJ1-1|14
TGCGCCAGCAGCCGAGGACAGCCGAACACTGAAGCTTTCTTT
CASSRGQPNTEAFF
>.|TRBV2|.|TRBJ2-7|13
TGTGCCAGCAGTGGCGACAGAAGTTCCCAGCAGTACTTC
CASSGDRSSQQYF
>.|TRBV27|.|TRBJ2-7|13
TGTGCCAGCAGTTCACAGGTGTTGGTCGAGCAGTACTTC
CASSSQVLVEQYF
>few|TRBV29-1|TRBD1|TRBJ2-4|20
TGCAGCGTCGAAAAGTATCCGGGACAGGGTATCGCCTTAGCCAAAAACATTCAGTACTTC
CSVEKYPGQGIALAKNIQYF
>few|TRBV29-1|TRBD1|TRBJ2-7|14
TGCAGCGGGCACGGGACAGGTGATTCCTACGAGCAGTACTTC
CSGHGTGDSYEQYF
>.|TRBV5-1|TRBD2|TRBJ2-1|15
TGCGCCAGCAGCTTGTGGACTAGCGGGAGTGAAGGGCAGTTCTTC
CASSLWTSGSEGQFF
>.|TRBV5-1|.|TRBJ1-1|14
TGCGCCAGCAGCTTGGAGCCGGTGAACACTGAAGCTTTCTTT
CASSLEPVNTEAFF
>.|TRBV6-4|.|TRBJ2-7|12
TGTGCCAGCAGTTCTCTGACCTACGAGCAGTACTTC
CASSSLTYEQYF
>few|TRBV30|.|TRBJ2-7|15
TGTGCCTGGAGCGGCGGTTCTCCTTCCACCTACGAGCAGTACTTC
CAWSGGSPSTYEQYF